These T cell receptor beta chains were read from a single sample in a study of cytomegalovirus exposure and HLA in healthy donors. Sequencing used immunoSEQ multiplex PCR; TCRdb keeps in-frame clones, though not all of them. The repertoire has some 120,000 clones, roughly 71% of them found once; the top ten carry under 6.5%. The material sequenced was PBMCs. The receptors here all came from a woman aged 45-60 years in good health and CMV-seropositive. Each CDR3 is given with its conserved first and last residue. The order of the fields is J gene, clone size, D gene, V gene, CDR3 protein, CDR3 DNA. The D gene is left open where the match is weak. Rows give clone size only sometimes, using once, few, many, or a class for an expanded clone.

j_gene: TRBJ2-5
abundance: NA
d_gene: NA
v_gene: TRBV5-6
CDR3aa: CASSPNGTPQETQYF
CDR3nt: TGTGCCAGCAGCCCGAACGGGACTCCCCAAGAGACCCAGTACTTC

j_gene: TRBJ1-1
abundance: NA
d_gene: NA
v_gene: TRBV4-2
CDR3aa: CASSYERRGAFF
CDR3nt: TGTGCCAGCAGCTACGAGAGGCGCGGAGCTTTCTTT

j_gene: TRBJ1-5
abundance: NA
d_gene: NA
v_gene: TRBV19
CDR3aa: CATYGYGSNQPQHF
CDR3nt: TGTGCCACCTACGGGTACGGTAGCAATCAGCCCCAGCATTTT

j_gene: TRBJ1-3
abundance: NA
d_gene: NA
v_gene: TRBV6-1
CDR3aa: CASVQGNTIYF
CDR3nt: TGTGCCAGCGTACAGGGAAACACCATATATTTT

j_gene: TRBJ2-1
abundance: NA
d_gene: NA
v_gene: TRBV5-5
CDR3aa: CASSPQLNEQFF
CDR3nt: TGTGCCAGCAGCCCACAGCTTAATGAGCAGTTCTTC

j_gene: TRBJ1-1
abundance: NA
d_gene: NA
v_gene: TRBV5-1
CDR3aa: CASSLVSSGNTEAFF
CDR3nt: TGCGCCAGCAGCTTGGTTTCTTCCGGGAACACTGAAGCTTTCTTT

j_gene: TRBJ2-3
abundance: NA
d_gene: NA
v_gene: TRBV5-4
CDR3aa: CASSLSTGRPTDTQYF
CDR3nt: TGTGCCAGCAGCTTGTCGACAGGGAGGCCCACAGATACGCAGTATTTT

j_gene: TRBJ1-6
abundance: few
d_gene: NA
v_gene: TRBV7-9
CDR3aa: CASSALVSSYNSPLHF
CDR3nt: TGTGCCAGCAGCGCCCTAGTTAGCTCCTATAATTCACCCCTCCACTTT

j_gene: TRBJ1-2
abundance: NA
d_gene: NA
v_gene: TRBV6-1
CDR3aa: CASSAGVYNYGYTF
CDR3nt: TGTGCCAGCAGTGCCGGGGTATACAACTATGGCTACACCTTC

j_gene: TRBJ2-5
abundance: NA
d_gene: NA
v_gene: TRBV5-1
CDR3aa: CASSLIPGRRETQYF
CDR3nt: TGCGCCAGCAGCTTGATACCAGGGAGGCGGGAGACCCAGTACTTC

j_gene: TRBJ2-2
abundance: NA
d_gene: NA
v_gene: TRBV30
CDR3aa: CAWSVLPLGTGGLFF
CDR3nt: TGTGCCTGGAGTGTTCTACCCCTGGGCACCGGGGGGCTGTTTTTT

j_gene: TRBJ2-1
abundance: NA
d_gene: TRBD2
v_gene: TRBV6-5
CDR3aa: CAVRAGGREEQFF
CDR3nt: TGTGCGGTTCGGGCGGGGGGGCGGGAGGAGCAGTTCTTC

j_gene: TRBJ1-6
abundance: NA
d_gene: TRBD1
v_gene: TRBV19
CDR3aa: CASSRDRTAPLHF
CDR3nt: TGTGCCAGTAGTCGGGACAGGACGGCACCCCTCCACTTT

j_gene: TRBJ2-2
abundance: NA
d_gene: NA
v_gene: TRBV11-3
CDR3aa: CASSSGPVGGELFF
CDR3nt: TGTGCCAGCAGCTCGGGTCCCGTGGGCGGGGAGCTGTTTTTT

j_gene: TRBJ2-7
abundance: few
d_gene: NA
v_gene: TRBV10-3
CDR3aa: CAISEVQNYEQYF
CDR3nt: TGTGCCATCAGTGAAGTGCAGAACTACGAGCAGTACTTC

j_gene: TRBJ2-7
abundance: NA
d_gene: TRBD1
v_gene: TRBV10-3
CDR3aa: CAISGQGNYEQYF
CDR3nt: TGTGCCATCAGCGGACAGGGGAACTACGAGCAGTACTTC

j_gene: TRBJ1-3
abundance: few
d_gene: NA
v_gene: TRBV4-2
CDR3aa: CASSQGVSGNTIYF
CDR3nt: TGTGCCAGCAGCCAAGGCGTCTCTGGAAACACCATATATTTT

j_gene: TRBJ2-1
abundance: NA
d_gene: TRBD2
v_gene: TRBV7-2
CDR3aa: CASSFQRGGLDEQFF
CDR3nt: TGTGCCAGCAGCTTCCAGCGGGGGGGCCTAGATGAGCAGTTCTTC

j_gene: TRBJ2-5
abundance: once
d_gene: NA
v_gene: TRBV6-5
CDR3aa: CASSYSAGSRETQYF
CDR3nt: TGTGCCAGCAGTTACTCGGCGGGGTCCAGGGAGACCCAGTACTTC

j_gene: TRBJ1-1
abundance: NA
d_gene: NA
v_gene: TRBV5-5
CDR3aa: CASSLTGRVFF
CDR3nt: TGTGCCAGCAGCCTTACAGGTCGGGTTTTCTTT

j_gene: TRBJ1-5
abundance: NA
d_gene: TRBD1
v_gene: TRBV7-9
CDR3aa: CASSFGQGGNQPQHF
CDR3nt: TGTGCCAGCAGCTTCGGACAGGGCGGCAATCAGCCCCAGCATTTT

j_gene: TRBJ1-5
abundance: NA
d_gene: NA
v_gene: TRBV19
CDR3aa: CASSPWGGGNQPQHF
CDR3nt: TGTGCCAGTAGCCCCTGGGGAGGGGGCAATCAGCCCCAGCATTTT

j_gene: TRBJ1-5
abundance: NA
d_gene: TRBD1
v_gene: TRBV7-9
CDR3aa: CASSTGVYQPQHF
CDR3nt: TGTGCCAGCAGCACAGGGGTTTATCAGCCCCAGCATTTT

j_gene: TRBJ2-3
abundance: NA
d_gene: NA
v_gene: TRBV5-1
CDR3aa: CASSLAGNTDTQYF
CDR3nt: TGCGCCAGCAGCTTGGCCGGGAACACAGATACGCAGTATTTT

j_gene: TRBJ2-7
abundance: NA
d_gene: TRBD1
v_gene: TRBV6-1
CDR3aa: CASNRQGSYEQYF
CDR3nt: TGTGCCAGCAACAGACAGGGGAGCTACGAGCAGTACTTC

j_gene: TRBJ1-1
abundance: NA
d_gene: TRBD1
v_gene: TRBV15
CDR3aa: CATSRAQGARNTEAFF
CDR3nt: TGTGCCACCAGCAGAGCACAGGGGGCTAGGAACACTGAAGCTTTCTTT

j_gene: TRBJ1-3
abundance: few
d_gene: NA
v_gene: TRBV6-1
CDR3aa: CASSDGGRAIYF
CDR3nt: TGTGCCAGCAGTGATGGCGGTCGCGCCATATATTTT

j_gene: TRBJ1-2
abundance: once
d_gene: TRBD1
v_gene: TRBV19
CDR3aa: CASGGTGGNYGYTF
CDR3nt: TGTGCCAGTGGGGGGACAGGGGGTAACTATGGCTACACCTTC

j_gene: TRBJ2-2
abundance: NA
d_gene: NA
v_gene: TRBV15
CDR3aa: CATSRDPRGSGTGELFF
CDR3nt: TGTGCCACCAGCAGAGATCCTAGGGGGAGTGGGACCGGGGAGCTGTTTTTT

j_gene: TRBJ2-2
abundance: NA
d_gene: NA
v_gene: TRBV18
CDR3aa: CASSPLIGGNTGELFF
CDR3nt: TGTGCCAGCTCACCCCTGATAGGGGGGAACACCGGGGAGCTGTTTTTT

j_gene: TRBJ2-5
abundance: NA
d_gene: TRBD2
v_gene: TRBV6-5
CDR3aa: CASSYSGTSGEETQYF
CDR3nt: TGTGCCAGCAGTTACTCAGGGACTAGCGGCGAAGAGACCCAGTACTTC

j_gene: TRBJ2-2
abundance: NA
d_gene: NA
v_gene: TRBV7-7
CDR3aa: CASRPSWGVTNTGELFF
CDR3nt: TGTGCTAGCCGCCCGAGCTGGGGGGTCACGAACACCGGGGAGCTGTTTTTT

j_gene: TRBJ1-1
abundance: NA
d_gene: TRBD1
v_gene: TRBV28
CDR3aa: CASSLRGRGDTEAFF
CDR3nt: TGTGCCAGCAGTTTAAGGGGGCGCGGGGACACTGAAGCTTTCTTT

j_gene: TRBJ2-1
abundance: NA
d_gene: NA
v_gene: TRBV7-2
CDR3aa: CASSLDVGGYNEQFF
CDR3nt: TGTGCCAGCAGCTTAGACGTGGGGGGTTACAATGAGCAGTTCTTC

j_gene: TRBJ1-2
abundance: NA
d_gene: NA
v_gene: TRBV29-1
CDR3aa: CSARQNDEHYGYTF
CDR3nt: TGCAGCGCCCGACAGAACGACGAACACTATGGCTACACCTTC

j_gene: TRBJ1-2
abundance: few
d_gene: TRBD1
v_gene: TRBV7-2
CDR3aa: CASSLDRGWRGYTF
CDR3nt: TGTGCCAGCAGCTTAGACAGGGGCTGGCGCGGCTACACCTTC

j_gene: TRBJ1-3
abundance: NA
d_gene: NA
v_gene: TRBV19
CDR3aa: CASSLTEGDTIYF
CDR3nt: TGTGCCAGTAGCCTGACAGAAGGAGACACCATATATTTT

j_gene: TRBJ2-5
abundance: NA
d_gene: NA
v_gene: TRBV5-1
CDR3aa: CASSLDPGETQYF
CDR3nt: TGCGCCAGCAGCTTGGACCCGGGGGAGACCCAGTACTTC

j_gene: TRBJ1-6
abundance: NA
d_gene: TRBD1
v_gene: TRBV7-9
CDR3aa: CASSQTQGNSPLHF
CDR3nt: TGTGCCAGCAGCCAAACACAGGGGAATTCACCCCTCCACTTT

j_gene: TRBJ2-7
abundance: NA
d_gene: NA
v_gene: TRBV19
CDR3aa: CASSKQGFYEQYF
CDR3nt: TGTGCCAGTAGTAAACAGGGATTCTACGAGCAGTACTTC

j_gene: TRBJ2-1
abundance: NA
d_gene: NA
v_gene: TRBV29-1
CDR3aa: CSVDPMLVRGNEQFF
CDR3nt: TGCAGCGTTGACCCAATGCTAGTTAGGGGCAATGAGCAGTTCTTC

j_gene: TRBJ1-4
abundance: NA
d_gene: NA
v_gene: TRBV5-4
CDR3aa: CASSFGGGGNEKLFF
CDR3nt: TGTGCCAGCAGCTTCGGGGGGGGAGGGAATGAAAAACTGTTTTTT

j_gene: TRBJ1-1
abundance: NA
d_gene: NA
v_gene: TRBV6-5
CDR3aa: CASSYEFNTEAFF
CDR3nt: TGTGCCAGCAGTTATGAGTTTAACACTGAAGCTTTCTTT

j_gene: TRBJ2-5
abundance: NA
d_gene: TRBD2
v_gene: TRBV5-1
CDR3aa: CASSFERGSQETQYF
CDR3nt: TGCGCCAGCAGCTTCGAGCGGGGGTCTCAAGAGACCCAGTACTTC

j_gene: TRBJ1-2
abundance: NA
d_gene: NA
v_gene: TRBV7-9
CDR3aa: CASSQAGRVLTRYGYTF
CDR3nt: TGTGCCAGCAGCCAAGCGGGGAGGGTCCTAACCCGCTATGGCTACACCTTC

j_gene: TRBJ1-1
abundance: few
d_gene: TRBD1
v_gene: TRBV6-6
CDR3aa: CASSLAGGTEAFF
CDR3nt: TGTGCCAGCAGTTTAGCAGGGGGCACTGAAGCTTTCTTT

j_gene: TRBJ2-7
abundance: NA
d_gene: TRBD1
v_gene: TRBV18
CDR3aa: CASSPGTGVDEQYF
CDR3nt: TGTGCCAGCTCACCCGGGACAGGGGTGGATGAGCAGTACTTC

j_gene: TRBJ2-7
abundance: NA
d_gene: TRBD2
v_gene: TRBV7-2
CDR3aa: CASRPSGNYEQYF
CDR3nt: TGTGCCAGCAGACCTAGCGGAAACTACGAGCAGTACTTC

j_gene: TRBJ2-1
abundance: few
d_gene: TRBD2
v_gene: TRBV5-1
CDR3aa: CASSGGTSGGPYNEQFF
CDR3nt: TGCGCCAGCAGCGGCGGGACTAGCGGGGGGCCTTACAATGAGCAGTTCTTC

j_gene: TRBJ1-6
abundance: NA
d_gene: NA
v_gene: TRBV19
CDR3aa: CASRPWQGPGGSPLHF
CDR3nt: TGTGCCAGTAGACCGTGGCAGGGACCGGGGGGTTCACCCCTCCACTTT

j_gene: TRBJ1-3
abundance: NA
d_gene: NA
v_gene: TRBV5-6
CDR3aa: CASSLAGFGNTIYF
CDR3nt: TGTGCCAGCAGCTTGGCAGGGTTTGGAAACACCATATATTTT

j_gene: TRBJ2-2
abundance: NA
d_gene: TRBD2
v_gene: TRBV14
CDR3aa: CASSQGYWTSGGSSTGELFF
CDR3nt: TGTGCCAGCAGCCAAGGATATTGGACTAGCGGGGGAAGTAGCACCGGGGAGCTGTTTTTT

j_gene: TRBJ2-2
abundance: NA
d_gene: TRBD2
v_gene: TRBV11-3
CDR3aa: CASSGAGGNTGELFF
CDR3nt: TGTGCCAGCAGCGGAGCGGGGGGCAACACCGGGGAGCTGTTTTTT

j_gene: TRBJ2-1
abundance: NA
d_gene: NA
v_gene: TRBV29-1
CDR3aa: CSVGSSLYNEQFF
CDR3nt: TGCAGCGTTGGTTCCTCACTTTACAATGAGCAGTTCTTC

j_gene: TRBJ2-1
abundance: NA
d_gene: NA
v_gene: TRBV5-8
CDR3aa: CASTRDFRDNEQFF
CDR3nt: TGTGCCAGCACCAGGGACTTCCGGGACAATGAGCAGTTCTTC

j_gene: TRBJ2-1
abundance: NA
d_gene: TRBD2
v_gene: TRBV7-2
CDR3aa: CASSTRGVAGEQFF
CDR3nt: TGTGCCAGCAGCACACGGGGGGTAGCGGGGGAGCAGTTCTTC

j_gene: TRBJ2-1
abundance: NA
d_gene: NA
v_gene: TRBV5-3
CDR3aa: CARSRTVGSYNEQFF
CDR3nt: TGTGCCAGAAGCAGGACTGTCGGCTCCTACAATGAGCAGTTCTTC

j_gene: TRBJ2-2
abundance: NA
d_gene: TRBD2
v_gene: TRBV6-5
CDR3aa: CASKDSGGMTGELFF
CDR3nt: TGTGCCAGCAAAGACTCGGGGGGTATGACCGGGGAGCTGTTTTTT

j_gene: TRBJ1-1
abundance: NA
d_gene: NA
v_gene: TRBV7-2
CDR3aa: CASSSRQVMNTEAFF
CDR3nt: TGTGCCAGCAGCAGCCGACAGGTCATGAACACTGAAGCTTTCTTT